The 22 T cell receptor beta chains presented below share a single source sample, sequenced in a study of cytomegalovirus exposure and HLA in healthy donors. Some clones are missing from TCRdb's copy, which holds only in-frame ones; the method was immunoSEQ multiplex PCR. The repertoire holds around 150,000 clones, with about nine tenths as singletons. Sequenced input: PBMCs. Receptors originate from a woman aged 30 to 39 in good health and CMV-seronegative.

The chain employs TRBV19 and TRBJ2-3; D is possibly TRBD1 or TRBD2 (5 bases each). There are 19 residues in the CDR3. The germline V gene encodes CDR1 LNHDA and CDR2 SQIVND (reference sequence). V dropped 4 bases and J dropped 0 bases, with 23 bases sitting between them. In DNA form, the CDR3 reads TGTGCCAGTAGTACATTACCGGGACGACGTGCGTTTAGCACAGATACGCAGTATTTT. Amino acid sequence: CASSTLPGRRAFSTDTQYF.

CDR3 protein: CASLDRVNTEAFF. The CDR3 DNA follows: TGTGCCAGCCTCGACAGGGTCAACACTGAAGCTTTCTTT. This chain joins TRBV2 and TRBJ1-1, with 7 nucleotides matching TRBD1. The germline V gene encodes CDR1 SNHLY and CDR2 FYNNEI. Trimming took 8 bases from V and 2 from J; bases not matched to a gene: 5. The CDR3 extends over 13 amino acids.

The chain couples TRBV4-1 to TRBJ1-5; the D gene is possibly TRBD1 (5 bases). V lost 0 bases, J lost 9 bases, and 9 bases lay in between. Looked up from germline, CDR1 is MGHRA and CDR2 is YSYEKL. CDR3 size: 13 residues. The CDR3 coding sequence is TGCGCCAGCAGCCAAGACGGAAGGGGGCCCCAGCATTTT. Protein: CASSQDGRGPQHF.

This clone was detected only a few times. One end of the junction is discordant with germline, which a read error may explain. This chain connects TRBV7-7 to TRBJ1-1; unclear D gene. The CDR3 contains 13 residues. Looked up from germline, CDR1 is SSHAT and CDR2 is FNYEAQ (reference sequence). CDR3: CASSRKEDTEAFF. In nucleotides, the CDR3 is TGTGCTAGCAGTCGAAAAGAGGACACTGAAGCTTTCTTT.

The genes are TRBV27 and TRBJ1-1; 7 bases are shared with TRBD1. There are 16 residues in the CDR3. The germline CDR1 and CDR2 sequences are MNHEY and SMNVEV (reference sequence). V dropped 6 bases and J dropped 1; count of bases not matched to a gene: 11. CDR3 amino acids: CASRTTRDRWNTEAFF. The CDR3 nucleotides read TGTGCCAGCAGGACGACAAGGGACAGATGGAACACTGAAGCTTTCTTT.

The CDR3 DNA reads as TGTGCCAGCAGCTTCGAGGTAGCCCCTAGGACCGGGGAGCTGTTTTTT. Its protein is CASSFEVAPRTGELFF. The chain joins TRBV7-3 to TRBJ2-2; D is ambiguous. CDR1 is SGHTA, CDR2 FQGTGA, per germline. The CDR3 length is 16 residues. V was shortened by 3 bases and J by 5 bases, with 16 bases between the two germline ends.

This clone was counted a single time. This CDR3 is CASSQNLRLTYGYTF. CDR3 nucleotide sequence: TGTGCCAGCAGCCAGAACCTACGGTTGACCTATGGCTACACCTTC. The rearrangement joins TRBV7-9 to TRBJ1-2; no clear D. The CDR3 totals 15 residues. Trimming shortened V by 5 bases and J by 4 bases, and 17 bases separated the two germline ends. Germline CDR1 and CDR2: SEHNR and FQNEAQ (reference sequence).

The chain combines TRBV9 with TRBJ2-1, with 12 bases identical to TRBD2. CDR1 is SGDLS and CDR2 is YYNGEE in the germline V gene. This CDR3 comprises 16 residues. V lost 4 bases to trimming and J lost 7 bases; unmatched junction nucleotides: 9. The CDR3 region is CASSPQSGLAGNEQFF. The CDR3 DNA reads TGTGCCAGCAGCCCCCAATCGGGACTAGCGGGTAATGAGCAGTTCTTC.

The genes are TRBV27 and TRBJ2-7; D may match TRBD1 or TRBD2 (5 bases each). The CDR3 runs to 14 residues. Per germline, CDR1 MNHEY and CDR2 SMNVEV (reference sequence). V gave up 6 bases and J gave up 3 bases, with 15 bases separating them. CDR3 sequence: CASRPRGGYYEQYF. CDR3 nucleotides: TGTGCCAGCAGGCCTCGGGGCGGATACTACGAGCAGTACTTC.

This chain uses TRBV6-5 with TRBJ2-7; possible D gene TRBD2, 5 bases. The CDR3 is 11 residues long. CDR1 and CDR2 (germline): MNHEY, SVGAGI. Trimming stripped 6 bases from V and 7 bases from J, with 10 bases between. The chain's CDR3 is CASRSGGEQYF. For the CDR3, the DNA is TGTGCCAGCAGGTCAGGCGGGGAGCAGTACTTC.

V usage is TRBV6-6 and J usage is TRBJ2-1, with D perhaps matching TRBD1 or TRBD2 (5 bases each). Between the trimmed V and J ends, which lost 4 bases and 4 bases, there was a span of 11 bases. The CDR3 contains 14 residues. Germline V gene data show CDR1 as MNHNY and CDR2 as SVGAGI (reference sequence). CDR3 in DNA: TGTGCCAGCAGTTTTAGGGACGGGTACAATGAGCAGTTCTTC. Amino acids: CASSFRDGYNEQFF.

V is TRBV9 and J is TRBJ1-1; D uncertain. The CDR3 has 14 residues. Trimming left V 0 bases short and J 1 base short, with 7 bases between. Germline V gene lookup returns CDR1 SGDLS and CDR2 YYNGEE. CDR3 DNA sequence: TGTGCCAGCAGCGTAGAGTCCAGGAACACTGAAGCTTTCTTT. Translating gives CASSVESRNTEAFF.

The V gene is TRBV6-5, the J gene TRBJ1-3; D remains unclear. This CDR3 has 15 amino acids. The germline CDR1 and CDR2 sequences are MNHEY and SVGAGI. V was cut by 0 bases and J by 0 bases, with 6 bases left in between. CDR3 sequence (DNA): TGTGCCAGCAGTTACTCGGAGGTCTCTGGAAACACCATATATTTT. It translates to CASSYSEVSGNTIYF.

V usage is TRBV5-1 and J usage is TRBJ2-1; no clear D. CDR3 length: 15 amino acids. V shed 4 bases and J shed 4 bases, with 15 bases lying between them. Germline CDR1 and CDR2: SGHRS and YFSETQ. The DNA for the CDR3 is TGCGCCAGCAGCAGAGACCAGTCCCAATACAATGAGCAGTTCTTC. This encodes CASSRDQSQYNEQFF.

The chain links TRBV6-5 to TRBJ2-2; D may match TRBD1 or TRBD2 (5 bases each). The CDR3 extends over 15 amino acids. Germline V CDR1 and CDR2: MNHEY, SVGAGI. V was pared by 2 bases and J by 6 bases, with 13 bases between. CDR3 nucleotide sequence: TGTGCCAGCAGTTACGGGGGAACTAGGGCCGGGGAGCTGTTTTTT. This translates into CASSYGGTRAGELFF.

CDR3 region: CASINTEAFF. The DNA for the CDR3 is TGTGCCAGCATAAACACTGAAGCTTTCTTT. V gene TRBV28 combines with J gene TRBJ1-1; D gene uncertain. The CDR3 spans 10 residues. Per germline, CDR1 MDHEN and CDR2 SYDVKM. Trimming left V 7 bases short and J 2 bases short, with 2 bases between.

V usage is TRBV5-4 and J usage is TRBJ2-1; 11 bases map to TRBD2. V lost 4 bases and J lost 4; bases outside the gene matches: 4. Per the germline V gene, CDR1 is SGHNT and CDR2 is YYREEE (reference sequence). CDR3 size: 15 residues. Here the CDR3 reads CASSILAGGYNEQFF. The CDR3 DNA sequence: TGTGCCAGCAGCATTCTAGCGGGAGGTTACAATGAGCAGTTCTTC.

CDR3 loop: CASSLARGGDTEAFF. Written as DNA, the CDR3 is TGTGCCAGCAGCTTAGCCCGTGGCGGTGACACTGAAGCTTTCTTT. V gene TRBV7-2 combines with J gene TRBJ1-1; D is ambiguous. CDR1 and CDR2 (germline): SGHTA, FQGNSA. The CDR3 length is 15 residues. Trimming took off 0 bases at V and 3 bases at J, with 11 bases between the two ends.

This chain uses TRBV21-1 with TRBJ2-2; the D call of TRBD1 is as the table states it, not checked on the DNA. TRBV21-1 is a pseudogene. The CDR3 sequence is 17 residues long. CDR3 protein: CASSKGAGTGGTGELFF. CDR3 nucleotide sequence: TGTGCCAGCAGCAAAGGAGCCGGGACAGGGGGCACCGGGGAGCTGTTTTTT.

This sequence joins TRBV7-8 and TRBJ1-2; D not certain. The germline V and J ends were trimmed by 0 bases and 7 bases, with 21 bases remaining between them. Looked up from germline, CDR1 is SGHVS and CDR2 is FQNEAQ. There are 17 residues in the CDR3. The CDR3 region is CASSLAVSPSGWSGYTF. The CDR3, as DNA: TGTGCCAGCAGCTTAGCAGTCTCCCCGTCCGGGTGGAGTGGCTACACCTTC.

V gene TRBV5-1 combines with J gene TRBJ2-7, with 10 bases matching TRBD1. V lost 0 bases, J lost 2 bases, and 2 bases stayed unmatched. Looked up from germline, CDR1 is SGHRS and CDR2 is YFSETQ. CDR3 length equals 15 residues. The CDR3 loop is CASSLGQGAAYEQYF. Here the CDR3 DNA reads TGCGCCAGCAGCTTGGGACAGGGGGCCGCCTACGAGCAGTACTTC. Filled out from reference TRBV5-1 and TRBJ2-7, the complete variable domain reads KAGVTQTPRYLIKTRGQQVTLSCSPISGHRSVSWYQQTPGQGLQFLFEYFSETQRNKGNFPGRFSGRQFSNSRSEMNVSTLELGDSALYLCASSLGQGAAYEQYFGPGTRLTVT.

The J gene is TRBJ2-7, the V gene TRBV5-1, with TRBD2 matching 9 bases. This CDR3 region has 14 residues. The germline V gene encodes CDR1 SGHRS and CDR2 YFSETQ. The ends lost 5 bases at V and 6 bases at J; junction bases unmatched: 9. CDR3 in amino acids: CASRLAGVNGEQYF. The CDR3 DNA is TGCGCCAGCAGATTAGCGGGAGTCAATGGCGAGCAGTACTTC.